This T cell receptor beta chain was captured by sequencing in a study of beta chain features in type 1 diabetes. General study points: Sampled from patients, naive, central memory and Treg TCRB repertoires appeared more similar than those sampled from healthy donors.

Germline V lookup: CDR1 SGHDN, CDR2 FVKESK. The V end was cut by 4 bases, the J end by 4 bases, with 14 bases between. The CDR3 runs to 16 residues. As for this clone: Its antigen is not identified.

Of the isolated RNA, all was reverse transcribed, and so the sequenced material was expressed TCRB transcripts. Roughly 3.5 million reads per sample on average were obtained from naive, central memory and regulatory T cell samples. Sequenced by immunoSEQ multiplex PCR; TCRdb stores in-frame clones only, minus some. The sample lists roughly 250,000 clones, roughly two thirds occurring once. The TCR was taken from a young man in good health. Specimen: naive CD4+ T cells from blood. This chain joins TRBV14 and TRBJ2-6; D gene unclear. The CDR3 sequence: CASSRVRPTGANVLTF. CDR3 nucleotides: TGTGCCAGCAGCCGAGTTCGACCTACCGGGGCCAACGTCCTGACTTTC. The whole variable domain, filled in from reference TRBV14 and TRBJ2-6, reads EAGVTQFPSHSVIEKGQTVTLRCDPISGHDNLYWYRRVMGKEIKFLLHFVKESKQDESGMPNNRFLAERTGGTYSTLKVQPAELEDSGVYFCASSRVRPTGANVLTFGAGSRLTVL.